This T cell receptor beta chain was found in a study of blood T cell repertoires in COVID-19. As for the study in general: PBMCs, B-cell-depleted T cells, or T cells were the source of the cDNA or gDNA that made up the material.

Method: immunoSEQ multiplex PCR; TCRdb's copy keeps in-frame clones and lacks some. The sample yields under 100,000 clones, 70% to 85% seen once. The CDR3 extends over 14 amino acids. Germline-derived CDR1 and CDR2 are LGHDT and YNNKEL (reference sequence). V gave up 1 base and J gave up 7 bases, with 11 bases separating them. The specimen was peripheral blood. V is TRBV3-1 (or the pseudogene TRBV3-2) and J is TRBJ2-4, with D perhaps matching TRBD2 (6 bases). This clonotype was sampled from an elderly woman with COVID-19, enrolled during active disease. The CDR3: CASSQAGGFNIQYF. CDR3 coding DNA: TGTGCCAGCAGCCAAGCCGGGGGTTTTAACATTCAGTACTTC.